The 12 T cell receptor beta chains given below trace back to one sample, sequenced in a study of blood T cell repertoires in COVID-19. Sequencing was performed with immunoSEQ multiplex PCR; in TCRdb, only in-frame clones are kept and a portion is missing. Of approximately 210,000 clones in the sample, less than 90% were seen once. Sequencing used peripheral blood. These receptors all stem from a man aged 35 to 55 with acute or convalescent COVID-19.

This clone was observed a single time. The chain combines TRBV9 with TRBJ2-1; 12 bases map to TRBD2. Trimming cost V 4 bases and J 2 bases; bases outside gene matches: 1. The CDR3 spans 15 residues. CDR1 is SGDLS and CDR2 is YYNGEE in the germline V gene. DNA of the CDR3: TGTGCCAGCAGCCGACTAGCGGGGGCCTACAATGAGCAGTTCTTC. Its protein product is CASSRLAGAYNEQFF.

This chain connects TRBV19 to TRBJ1-1; D is possibly TRBD1 (6 bases). V was pared by 1 base and J by 6 bases, with 12 bases between. The length of the CDR3 is 14 residues. Germline loops: CDR1 LNHDA, CDR2 SQIVND (reference sequence). CDR3 coding DNA: TGTGCCAGTAGTATAGGGGGACACGCCGCTGAAGCTTTCTTT. It translates to CASSIGGHAAEAFF.

This clone appeared a few times. The chain couples TRBV18 to TRBJ1-5; perhaps TRBD1 as D (6 bases). V lost 3 bases, J lost 3 bases, and 15 bases lay in between. Germline V CDR1 and CDR2: KGHSH, LQKENI. This CDR3 spans 16 amino acids. The CDR3 sequence is CASSPIGRTDNQPQHF. The CDR3 DNA reads as TGTGCCAGCTCACCTATAGGCCGGACAGACAATCAGCCCCAGCATTTT.

The V and J genes are TRBV29-1 and TRBJ2-1, with 12 bases identical to TRBD1. This CDR3 comprises 17 residues. Germline loops: CDR1 SQVTM, CDR2 ANQGSEA. V shed 4 bases, J shed 0 bases, and the junction held 7 bases outside the gene matches. The chain's CDR3 is CSVAGTGGLSSYNEQFF. The CDR3 DNA follows: TGCAGCGTTGCCGGGACAGGGGGCCTCTCCTCCTACAATGAGCAGTTCTTC.

This clone was detected once. The V call is TRBV5-5, the J call TRBJ1-6; no clear D gene. Germline CDR1 SGHKS, CDR2 YYEKEE (reference sequence). V lost 5 bases, J lost 6 bases, and 12 bases lay in between. The CDR3 has 14 residues. CDR3: CASSREPGNSPLHF. The CDR3 DNA follows: TGTGCCAGCAGTCGGGAGCCGGGTAATTCACCCCTCCACTTT.

This chain uses TRBV7-9 with TRBJ2-7; 7 nucleotides match TRBD2. This CDR3 spans 13 amino acids. Looked up from germline, CDR1 is SEHNR and CDR2 is FQNEAQ (reference sequence). V was pared by 2 bases and J by 7 bases, with 5 bases of the junction left unmatched. DNA for the CDR3: TGTGCCAGCAGCTTAAGGGCTAGCGGAGAGCAGTACTTC. Translating gives CASSLRASGEQYF.

This clone was seen once. The chain has TRBV16 and TRBJ2-7; 8 bases agree with TRBD1. The junction had 6 bases not matched to a gene; V was cut back by 4 bases and J by 4 bases. The V gene's germline CDR1 is KGHSY and CDR2 FQNENV. This CDR3 has 14 amino acids. CDR3 protein: CASSPGTGRYEQYF. The DNA for the CDR3 is TGTGCCAGCAGCCCCGGGACAGGAAGGTACGAGCAGTACTTC.

The gene calls are TRBV19 and TRBJ1-1; no clear D. This CDR3 spans 13 amino acids. The germline V gene encodes CDR1 LNHDA and CDR2 SQIVND (reference sequence). Trimming took 7 bases from V and 0 from J, leaving 9 bases between them. CDR3 DNA sequence: TGTGCCAGTAACGCCCTATTGAACACTGAAGCTTTCTTT. This encodes CASNALLNTEAFF.

This clone was detected only once. J is TRBJ2-7 and V is TRBV7-9; D is possibly TRBD1 (5 bases). Trimming removed 5 bases at V and 3 bases at J, with 20 bases between. This CDR3 has 16 amino acids. CDR1 and CDR2 from the germline V gene are SEHNR and FQNEAQ (reference sequence). This CDR3 reads CASSPQGVWSNYEQYF. The CDR3 DNA follows: TGTGCCAGCAGCCCCCAGGGTGTTTGGTCCAACTACGAGCAGTACTTC.

This chain uses TRBV2 with TRBJ2-3; D unclear. Trimming took 6 bases from V and 5 from J, leaving 12 bases between them. This CDR3 has 13 residues. CDR1 is SNHLY, CDR2 FYNNEI, per germline. The chain's CDR3 is CASSAGALDTQYF. As DNA, the CDR3 is TGTGCCAGCAGCGCCGGTGCCTTAGATACGCAGTATTTT. Based on the CDR3 plus reference TRBV2 and TRBJ2-3, the full variable domain is EPEVTQTPSHQVTQMGQEVILRCVPISNHLYFYWYRQILGQKVEFLVSFYNNEISEKSEIFDDQFSVERPDGSNFTLKIRSTKLEDSAMYFCASSAGALDTQYFGPGTRLTVL.

This clone was counted between two and nine times. This chain links TRBV5-1 with TRBJ1-2, with a tentative D call TRBD1 (6 bases). V was pared by 3 bases and J by 2 bases, with 11 bases between. CDR3 length equals 14 residues. CDR1 SGHRS and CDR2 YFSETQ come from the germline V gene. CDR3 DNA sequence: TGCGCCAGCAGCTCAGGGGTGCTCAACTATGGCTACACCTTC. Translated, it gives CASSSGVLNYGYTF.

The gene calls are TRBV2 and TRBJ1-5, with TRBD1 identical over 7 bases. The germline V gene encodes CDR1 SNHLY and CDR2 FYNNEI. The trim removed 2 bases at V and 6 bases at J, leaving 7 bases unmatched. There are 15 residues in the CDR3. Here the CDR3 DNA reads TGTGCCAGCAGTGAAATCGGGACAGAGGGTCAGCCCCAGCATTTT. It encodes CASSEIGTEGQPQHF.